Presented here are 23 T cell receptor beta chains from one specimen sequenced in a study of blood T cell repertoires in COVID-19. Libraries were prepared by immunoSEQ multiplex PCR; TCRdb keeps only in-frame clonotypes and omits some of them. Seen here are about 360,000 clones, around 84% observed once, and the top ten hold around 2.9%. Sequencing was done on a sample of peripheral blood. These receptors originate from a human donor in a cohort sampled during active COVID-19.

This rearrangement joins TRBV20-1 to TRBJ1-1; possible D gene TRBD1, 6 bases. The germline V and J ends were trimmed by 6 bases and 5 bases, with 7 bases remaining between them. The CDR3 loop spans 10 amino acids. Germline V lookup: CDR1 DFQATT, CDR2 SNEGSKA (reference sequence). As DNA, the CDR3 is TGCAGTGCCAGGGGAACTGAAGCTTTCTTT. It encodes CSARGTEAFF.

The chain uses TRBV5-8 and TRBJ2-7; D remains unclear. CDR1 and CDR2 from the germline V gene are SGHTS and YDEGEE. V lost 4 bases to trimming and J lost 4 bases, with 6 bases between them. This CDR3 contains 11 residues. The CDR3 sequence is CASSNLYEQYF. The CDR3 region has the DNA TGTGCCAGCAGCAACCTATACGAGCAGTACTTC.

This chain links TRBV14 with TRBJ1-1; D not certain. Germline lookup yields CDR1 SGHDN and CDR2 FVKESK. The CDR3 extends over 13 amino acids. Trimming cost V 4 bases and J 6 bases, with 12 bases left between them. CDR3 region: CASSLPGSPEAFF. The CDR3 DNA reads TGTGCCAGCAGCCTTCCGGGATCCCCTGAAGCTTTCTTT.

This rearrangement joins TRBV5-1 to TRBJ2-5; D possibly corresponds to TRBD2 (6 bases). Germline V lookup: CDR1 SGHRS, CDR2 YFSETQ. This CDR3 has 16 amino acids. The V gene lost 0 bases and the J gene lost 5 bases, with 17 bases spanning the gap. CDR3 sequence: CASSLVSGDFGETQYF. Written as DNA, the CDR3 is TGCGCCAGCAGCTTGGTTAGCGGTGACTTTGGGGAGACCCAGTACTTC.

The CDR3 DNA follows: TGTGCCAGCAGCCGTGGGACTAGCGGGATTCCCACAGATACGCAGTATTTT. As protein: CASSRGTSGIPTDTQYF. The chain uses TRBV7-9 and TRBJ2-3; 13 bases line up with TRBD2. The germline gives CDR1 SEHNR, CDR2 FQNEAQ (reference sequence). The CDR3 length is 17 residues. V lost 5 bases to trimming and J lost 2 bases; unmatched junction nucleotides: 7. Full variable domain (remainder filled in from reference TRBV7-9 and TRBJ2-3): DTGVSQNPRHKITKRGQNVTFRCDPISEHNRLYWYRQTLGQGPEFLTYFQNEAQLEKSRLLSDRFSAERPKGSFSTLEIQRTEQGDSAMYLCASSRGTSGIPTDTQYFGPGTRLTVL.

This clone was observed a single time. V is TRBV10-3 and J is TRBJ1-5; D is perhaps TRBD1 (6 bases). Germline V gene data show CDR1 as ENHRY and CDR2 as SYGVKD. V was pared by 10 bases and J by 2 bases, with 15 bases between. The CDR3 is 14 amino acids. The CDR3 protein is CATSMGQGNQPQHF. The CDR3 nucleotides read TGTGCCACCTCAATGGGACAAGGCAATCAGCCCCAGCATTTT.

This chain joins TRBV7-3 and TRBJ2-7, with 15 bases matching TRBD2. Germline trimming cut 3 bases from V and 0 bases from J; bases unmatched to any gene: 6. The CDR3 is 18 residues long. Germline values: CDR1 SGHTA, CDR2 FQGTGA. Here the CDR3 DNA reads TGTGCCAGCAGCTTGGGGACTAGCGGGAGGACTCTCTCCTACGAGCAGTACTTC. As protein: CASSLGTSGRTLSYEQYF.

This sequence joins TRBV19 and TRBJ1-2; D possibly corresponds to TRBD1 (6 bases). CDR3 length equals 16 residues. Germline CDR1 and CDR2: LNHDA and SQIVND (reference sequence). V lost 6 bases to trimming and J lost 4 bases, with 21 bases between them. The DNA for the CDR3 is TGTGCCAGTAGCCACTCTCAATCGACAGGCGGCTATGGCTACACCTTC. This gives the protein CASSHSQSTGGYGYTF.

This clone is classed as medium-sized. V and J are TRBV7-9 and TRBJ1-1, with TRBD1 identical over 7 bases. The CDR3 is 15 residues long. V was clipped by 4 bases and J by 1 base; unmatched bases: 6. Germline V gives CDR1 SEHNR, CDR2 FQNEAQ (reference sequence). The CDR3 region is CASSSPDRSNTEAFF. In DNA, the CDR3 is TGTGCCAGCAGCTCCCCGGACAGGTCGAACACTGAAGCTTTCTTT.

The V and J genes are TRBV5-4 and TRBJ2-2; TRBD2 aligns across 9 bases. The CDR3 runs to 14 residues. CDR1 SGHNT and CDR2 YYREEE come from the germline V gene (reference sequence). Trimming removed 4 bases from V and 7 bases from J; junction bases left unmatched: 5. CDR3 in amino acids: CASSQDSGSGELFF. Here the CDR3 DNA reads TGTGCCAGCAGCCAAGATAGCGGGAGCGGGGAGCTGTTTTTT.

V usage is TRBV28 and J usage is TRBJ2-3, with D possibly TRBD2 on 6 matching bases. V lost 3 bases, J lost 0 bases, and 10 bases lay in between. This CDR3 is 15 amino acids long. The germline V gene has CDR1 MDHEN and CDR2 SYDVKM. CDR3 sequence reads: CASSFDGTSTDTQYF. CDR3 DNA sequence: TGTGCCAGCAGTTTCGACGGGACTAGCACAGATACGCAGTATTTT.

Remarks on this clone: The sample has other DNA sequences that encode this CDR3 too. The CDR3, as DNA: TGTGCCACCTCCGGGACAGGGGAAAATTCACCCCTCCACTTT. Protein product: CATSGTGENSPLHF. This rearrangement joins TRBV24-1 to TRBJ1-6; TRBD1 matches 10 bases. After removal of 9 bases from V and 7 bases from J, the junction contained 5 bases not matched to a gene. Germline-derived CDR1 and CDR2 are KGHDR and SFDVKD. The CDR3 sequence is 14 residues long.

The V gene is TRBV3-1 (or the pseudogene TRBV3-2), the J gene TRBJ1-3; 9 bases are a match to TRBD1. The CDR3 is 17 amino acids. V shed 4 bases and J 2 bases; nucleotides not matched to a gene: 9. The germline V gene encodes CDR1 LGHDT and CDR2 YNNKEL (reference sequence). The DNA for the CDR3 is TGTGCCAGCAGCCCGGGACAGGGAGAAGGAGCTGGAAACACCATATATTTT. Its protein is CASSPGQGEGAGNTIYF.

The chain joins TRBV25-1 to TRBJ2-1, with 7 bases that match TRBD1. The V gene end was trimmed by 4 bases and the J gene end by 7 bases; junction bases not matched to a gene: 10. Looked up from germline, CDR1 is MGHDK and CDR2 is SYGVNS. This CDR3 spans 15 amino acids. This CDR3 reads CASSVPGDRANEQFF. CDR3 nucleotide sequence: TGTGCCAGCAGTGTCCCCGGTGACAGGGCGAATGAGCAGTTCTTC.

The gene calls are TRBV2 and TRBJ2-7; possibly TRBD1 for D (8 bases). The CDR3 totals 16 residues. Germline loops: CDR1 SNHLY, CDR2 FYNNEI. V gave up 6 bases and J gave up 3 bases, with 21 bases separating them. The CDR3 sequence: CASSLNRGGRVYEQYF. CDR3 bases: TGTGCCAGCAGCCTTAACAGGGGGGGGAGGGTCTACGAGCAGTACTTC.

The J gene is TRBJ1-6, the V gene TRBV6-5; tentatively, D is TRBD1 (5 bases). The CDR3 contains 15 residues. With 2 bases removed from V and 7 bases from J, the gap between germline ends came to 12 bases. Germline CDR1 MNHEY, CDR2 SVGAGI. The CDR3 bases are TGTGCCAGCAGTTACCAGGGTTCCAGGAATTCACCCCTCCACTTT. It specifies CASSYQGSRNSPLHF.

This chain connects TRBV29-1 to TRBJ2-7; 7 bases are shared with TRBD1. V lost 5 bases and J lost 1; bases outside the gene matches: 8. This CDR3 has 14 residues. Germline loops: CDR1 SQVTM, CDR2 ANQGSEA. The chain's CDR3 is CSVRSTGKSYEQYF. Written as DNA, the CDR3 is TGCAGCGTTCGGTCGACAGGGAAATCCTACGAGCAGTACTTC.

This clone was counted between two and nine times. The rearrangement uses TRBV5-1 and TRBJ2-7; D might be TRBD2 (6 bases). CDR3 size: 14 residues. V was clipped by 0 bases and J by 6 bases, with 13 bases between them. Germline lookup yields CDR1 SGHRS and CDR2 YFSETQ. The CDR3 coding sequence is TGCGCCAGCAGCTTGGAAGGAGTGGGGGGCGAGCAGTACTTC. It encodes CASSLEGVGGEQYF.

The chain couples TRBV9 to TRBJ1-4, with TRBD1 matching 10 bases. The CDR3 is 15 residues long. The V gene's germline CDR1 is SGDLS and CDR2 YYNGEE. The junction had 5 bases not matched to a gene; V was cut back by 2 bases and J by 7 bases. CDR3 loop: CASSVGTGEVEKLFF. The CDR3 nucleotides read TGTGCCAGCAGCGTTGGGACAGGGGAGGTTGAAAAACTGTTTTTT.

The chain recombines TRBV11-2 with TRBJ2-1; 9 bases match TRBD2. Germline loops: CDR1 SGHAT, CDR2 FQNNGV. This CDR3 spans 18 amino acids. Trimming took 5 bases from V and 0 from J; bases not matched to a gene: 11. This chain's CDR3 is CASSAHPTSGSSYNEQFF. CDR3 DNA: TGTGCCAGCAGCGCGCATCCAACTAGCGGGTCCTCCTACAATGAGCAGTTCTTC. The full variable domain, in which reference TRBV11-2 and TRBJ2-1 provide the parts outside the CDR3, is EAGVAQSPRYKIIEKRQSVAFWCNPISGHATLYWYQQILGQGPKLLIQFQNNGVVDDSQLPKDRFSAERLKGVDSTLKIQPAKLEDSAVYLCASSAHPTSGSSYNEQFFGPGTRLTVL.

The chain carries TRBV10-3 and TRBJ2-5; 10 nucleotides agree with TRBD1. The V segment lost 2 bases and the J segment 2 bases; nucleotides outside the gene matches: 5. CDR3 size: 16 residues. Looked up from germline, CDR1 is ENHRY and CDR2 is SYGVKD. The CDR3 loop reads CAISERTGGLQETQYF. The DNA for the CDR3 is TGTGCCATCAGTGAGCGGACAGGGGGATTACAAGAGACCCAGTACTTC.

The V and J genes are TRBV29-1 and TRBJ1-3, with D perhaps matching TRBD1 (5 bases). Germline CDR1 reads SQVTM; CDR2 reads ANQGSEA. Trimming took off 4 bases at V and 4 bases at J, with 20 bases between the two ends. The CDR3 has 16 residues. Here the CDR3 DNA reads TGCAGCGTTGGCGGCAGGGAATACTCAGCGGGAAACACCATATATTTT. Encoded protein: CSVGGREYSAGNTIYF.

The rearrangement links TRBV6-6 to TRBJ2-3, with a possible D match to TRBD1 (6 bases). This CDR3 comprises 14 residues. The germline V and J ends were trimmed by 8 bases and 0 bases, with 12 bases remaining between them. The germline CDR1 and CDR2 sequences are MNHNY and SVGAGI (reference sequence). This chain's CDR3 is CASRGQLSTDTQYF. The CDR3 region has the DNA TGTGCCAGCCGTGGACAGCTTAGCACAGATACGCAGTATTTT.